This T cell receptor beta chain originates from a study of blood T cells in healthy people across ages. Study as a whole: Per every two T cells, about one barcoded beta molecule was captured by template switching.

Between the trimmed V and J ends, which lost 1 base and 5 bases, there was a span of 12 bases. Germline CDR1 is DFQATT and CDR2 is SNEGSKA (reference sequence). This CDR3 spans 14 amino acids. Next came a second PCR, run for about 6 to 11 cycles, which used a sample-barcoded 5' primer along with a J-beta primer mix. No fewer than 2.5 million CDR3-containing paired-end reads came from each sample. TCRdb used MiXCR to reprocess the 5' RACE reads, holding one entry per CDR3 protein. The table records about 730,000 distinct CDR3 sequences, approximately 39% of them present only once. Sample: blood. This chain uses TRBV20-1 with TRBJ2-1, with D perhaps matching TRBD2 (6 bases). The clonotype originates from a woman aged 60-75 years in good health. The CDR3 spells CSARGWEAHNEQFF. The CDR3 nucleotides are TGCAGTGCTAGAGGATGGGAGGCCCACAATGAGCAGTTCTTC.